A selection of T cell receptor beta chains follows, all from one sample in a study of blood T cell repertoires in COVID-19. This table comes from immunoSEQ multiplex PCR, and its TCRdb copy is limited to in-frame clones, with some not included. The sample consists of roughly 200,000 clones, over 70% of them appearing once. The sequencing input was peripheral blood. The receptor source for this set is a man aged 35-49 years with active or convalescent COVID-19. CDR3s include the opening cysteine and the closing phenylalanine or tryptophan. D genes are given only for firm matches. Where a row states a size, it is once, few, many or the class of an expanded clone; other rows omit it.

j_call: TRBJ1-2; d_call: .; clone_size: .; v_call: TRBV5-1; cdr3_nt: TGCGCCAGCAGCGCGGACAGATATGGCTACACCTTC; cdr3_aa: CASSADRYGYTF
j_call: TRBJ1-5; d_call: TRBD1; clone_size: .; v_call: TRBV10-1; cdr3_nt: TGCGCCAGCAGTGAGCCCAAAAAAAGGGACAGGAGCAATCAGCCCCAGCATTTT; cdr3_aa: CASSEPKKRDRSNQPQHF
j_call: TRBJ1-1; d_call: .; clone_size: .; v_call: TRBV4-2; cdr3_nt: TGTGCCAGCAGCCAGGACTTCGGACAGAGTAACACTGAAGCTTTCTTT; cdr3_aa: CASSQDFGQSNTEAFF
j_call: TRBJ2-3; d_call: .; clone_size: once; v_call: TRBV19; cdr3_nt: TGTGCCAGTAACGGCAGGGAAGCAGATACGCAGTATTTT; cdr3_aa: CASNGREADTQYF
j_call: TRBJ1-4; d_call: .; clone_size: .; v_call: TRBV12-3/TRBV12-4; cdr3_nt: TGTGCCAGCAGTTTACCAGGCCAGGAAAAACTGTTTTTT; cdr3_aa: CASSLPGQEKLFF
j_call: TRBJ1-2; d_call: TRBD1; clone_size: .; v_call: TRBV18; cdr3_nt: TGTGCCAGCTCACCAGGGGCAGGGGGCGCAGAGGGCTACACCTTC; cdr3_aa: CASSPGAGGAEGYTF
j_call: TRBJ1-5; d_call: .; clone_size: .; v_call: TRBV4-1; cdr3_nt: TGCGCCAGCAGCCAGGGAACTACAGCGAGCGGTGAGCCCCAGCATTTT; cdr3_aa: CASSQGTTASGEPQHF
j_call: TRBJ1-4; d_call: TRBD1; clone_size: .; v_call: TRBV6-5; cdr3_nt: TGTGCCAGCAGGGACAGGGGCGGGGGTAATGAAAAACTGTTTTTT; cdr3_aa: CASRDRGGGNEKLFF
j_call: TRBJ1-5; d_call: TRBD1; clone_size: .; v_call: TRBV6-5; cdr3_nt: TGTGCCAGCAGTCTACAGGGGGCGAATCAGCCCCAGCATTTT; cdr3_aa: CASSLQGANQPQHF
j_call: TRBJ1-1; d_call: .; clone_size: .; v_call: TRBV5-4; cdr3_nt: TGTGCCAGCAGCTTCCATCTAGGGGTCGATGAAGCTTTCTTT; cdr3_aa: CASSFHLGVDEAFF
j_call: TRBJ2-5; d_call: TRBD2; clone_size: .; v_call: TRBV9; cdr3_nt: TGTGCCAGCAGCGTATGGGAGGGACGCCAAGAGACCCAGTACTTC; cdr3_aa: CASSVWEGRQETQYF
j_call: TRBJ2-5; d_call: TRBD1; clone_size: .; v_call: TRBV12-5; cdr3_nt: TGTGCTAGTCTGGAACAGGGGGCCGGGACCCAGTACTTC; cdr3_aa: CASLEQGAGTQYF
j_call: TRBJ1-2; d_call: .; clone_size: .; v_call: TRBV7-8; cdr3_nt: TGTGCCAGCAGTTCTACCAGGGAATCTGGCTACACCTTC; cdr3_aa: CASSSTRESGYTF
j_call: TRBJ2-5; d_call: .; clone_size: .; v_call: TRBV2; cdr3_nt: TGTGCCAGCACCAAGAACGGTGCGGGAGAGACCCAGTACTTC; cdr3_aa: CASTKNGAGETQYF
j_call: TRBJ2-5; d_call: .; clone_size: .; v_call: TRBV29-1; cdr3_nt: TGCAGCGTTGTCCTAAGGGGCGAGACCCAGTACTTC; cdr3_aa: CSVVLRGETQYF